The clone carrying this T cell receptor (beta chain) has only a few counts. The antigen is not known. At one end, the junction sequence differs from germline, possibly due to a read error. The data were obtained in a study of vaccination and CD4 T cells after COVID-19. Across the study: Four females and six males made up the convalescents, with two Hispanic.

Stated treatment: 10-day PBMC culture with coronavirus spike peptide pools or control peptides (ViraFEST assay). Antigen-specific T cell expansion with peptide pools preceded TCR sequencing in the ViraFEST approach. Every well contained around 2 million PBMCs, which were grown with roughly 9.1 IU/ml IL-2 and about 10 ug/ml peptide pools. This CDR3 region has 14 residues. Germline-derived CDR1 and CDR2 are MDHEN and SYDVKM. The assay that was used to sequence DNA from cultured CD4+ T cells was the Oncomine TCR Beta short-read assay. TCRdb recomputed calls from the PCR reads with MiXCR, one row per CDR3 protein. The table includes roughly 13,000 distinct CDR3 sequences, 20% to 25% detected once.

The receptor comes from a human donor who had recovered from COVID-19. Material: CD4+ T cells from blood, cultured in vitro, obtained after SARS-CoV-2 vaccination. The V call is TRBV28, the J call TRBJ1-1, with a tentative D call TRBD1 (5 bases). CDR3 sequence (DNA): TGCTCTCACCAGGGCCACGGGGAGAACACTGAAGCTTTCTTT. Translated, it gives CSHQGHGENTEAFF.